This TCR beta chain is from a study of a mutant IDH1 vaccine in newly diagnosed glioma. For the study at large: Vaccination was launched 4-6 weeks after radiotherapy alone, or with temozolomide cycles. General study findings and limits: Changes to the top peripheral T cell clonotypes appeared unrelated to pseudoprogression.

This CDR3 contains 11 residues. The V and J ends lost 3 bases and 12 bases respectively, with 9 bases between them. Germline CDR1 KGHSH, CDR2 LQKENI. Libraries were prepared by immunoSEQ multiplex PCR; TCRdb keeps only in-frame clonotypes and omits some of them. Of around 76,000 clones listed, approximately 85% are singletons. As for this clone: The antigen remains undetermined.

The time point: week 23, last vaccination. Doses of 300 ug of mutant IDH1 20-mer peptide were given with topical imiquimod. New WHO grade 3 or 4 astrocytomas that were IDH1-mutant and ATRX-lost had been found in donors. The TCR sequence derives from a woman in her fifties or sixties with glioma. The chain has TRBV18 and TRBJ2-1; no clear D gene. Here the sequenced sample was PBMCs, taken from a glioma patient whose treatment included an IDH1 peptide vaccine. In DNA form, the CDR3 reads TGTGCCAGCTCACCGCGGTGGGGGCAGTTCTTC. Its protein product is CASSPRWGQFF.